A selection of T cell receptor beta chains follows, all from one sample in a study of T cell changes during pregnancy in multiple sclerosis. Method: immunoSEQ multiplex PCR; TCRdb's copy keeps in-frame clones and lacks some. The sample lists about 25,000 clones; more than 75% were seen once. The sample here was CD8+ T cells from peripheral blood mononuclear cells, taken in the first trimester of pregnancy. These receptors all come from a female donor in good health, enrolled as a control in a pregnancy study. CDR3s include the opening cysteine and the closing phenylalanine or tryptophan. A D gene is named only where the DNA matches it firmly. Clone size is shown for a subset of rows, as once, few, many or a class of expanded clone.

clone_size: once
d_call: TRBD1
j_call: TRBJ2-2
v_call: TRBV7-8
cdr3_nt: TGTGCCAGCAGCTTAGTGGCAGGGGGCTACACCGGGGAGCTGTTTTTT
cdr3_aa: CASSLVAGGYTGELFF

clone_size: .
d_call: TRBD2
j_call: TRBJ2-7
v_call: TRBV2
cdr3_nt: TGTGCCAGCAGATTCGGGGGGGGTTACGAGCAGTACTTC
cdr3_aa: CASRFGGGYEQYF

clone_size: .
d_call: .
j_call: TRBJ2-1
v_call: TRBV19
cdr3_nt: TGTGCCAGTAGTATAGGAACTAGTGGCGATGAGCAGTTCTTC
cdr3_aa: CASSIGTSGDEQFF

clone_size: .
d_call: TRBD1
j_call: TRBJ1-5
v_call: TRBV29-1
cdr3_nt: TGCAGCGTTCTTACAGGGGGCGGCAATCAGCCCCAGCATTTT
cdr3_aa: CSVLTGGGNQPQHF

clone_size: .
d_call: .
j_call: TRBJ2-5
v_call: TRBV4-3
cdr3_nt: TGCGCCAGCAGCCCGGGATTAGTATCGGAGACCCAGTACTTC
cdr3_aa: CASSPGLVSETQYF

clone_size: .
d_call: TRBD2
j_call: TRBJ2-5
v_call: TRBV6-5
cdr3_nt: TGTGCCAGCAGTTACGCGAGCGGGAGGGGAGAGACCCAGTACTTC
cdr3_aa: CASSYASGRGETQYF

clone_size: .
d_call: .
j_call: TRBJ2-1
v_call: TRBV19
cdr3_nt: TGTGCCAGTAGTATAGATGGTGCCGGGATTTCCTACAATGAGCAGTTCTTC
cdr3_aa: CASSIDGAGISYNEQFF

clone_size: .
d_call: TRBD2
j_call: TRBJ2-7
v_call: TRBV7-8
cdr3_nt: TGTGCCAGCACCGACGGGACTAGCGGGGATTTCTTTTGGCAGTACTTC
cdr3_aa: CASTDGTSGDFFWQYF

clone_size: .
d_call: .
j_call: TRBJ1-1
v_call: TRBV4-1
cdr3_nt: TGCGCCAGCAGCCATTCAGGGTTGGGCACTGAAGCTTTCTTT
cdr3_aa: CASSHSGLGTEAFF

clone_size: .
d_call: .
j_call: TRBJ1-3
v_call: TRBV4-1
cdr3_nt: TGCGCCAGCAGCCAACGAAACCTGGACAGTCTCACTGGAAACACCATATATTTT
cdr3_aa: CASSQRNLDSLTGNTIYF

clone_size: .
d_call: .
j_call: TRBJ2-1
v_call: TRBV5-4
cdr3_nt: TGTGCCAGCAGCGGGCTCGACGAGCAGTTCTTC
cdr3_aa: CASSGLDEQFF

clone_size: .
d_call: TRBD1
j_call: TRBJ2-7
v_call: TRBV7-9
cdr3_nt: TGTGCCAGCAGCCCCCGGTCGGGACAGGGGATTTCCCCCTACGAGCAGTACTTC
cdr3_aa: CASSPRSGQGISPYEQYF

clone_size: .
d_call: TRBD2
j_call: TRBJ2-5
v_call: TRBV15
cdr3_nt: TGTGCCACCAGCAGTCCGCTCGGACTAGCGGGGGCGGGCCAAGAGACCCAGTACTTC
cdr3_aa: CATSSPLGLAGAGQETQYF

clone_size: .
d_call: TRBD2
j_call: TRBJ2-5
v_call: TRBV15
cdr3_nt: TGTGCCACCAGCAGAGAGGGCGGGGGGGCCCCCGAGACCCAGTACTTC
cdr3_aa: CATSREGGGAPETQYF

clone_size: .
d_call: .
j_call: TRBJ2-2
v_call: TRBV27
cdr3_nt: TGTGCCAGCAGTTTAACGAGGAACACCGGGGAGCTGTTTTTT
cdr3_aa: CASSLTRNTGELFF

clone_size: .
d_call: .
j_call: TRBJ2-3
v_call: TRBV30
cdr3_nt: TGTGCCTGGAGACAGCACAGATACGCAGTATTT
cdr3_aa: CAWRQHRYAVF

clone_size: once
d_call: .
j_call: TRBJ2-5
v_call: TRBV4-1
cdr3_nt: TGCGCCAGCAGCCAAGATGGTGGCAGGGAAGAGACCCAGTACTTC
cdr3_aa: CASSQDGGREETQYF

clone_size: .
d_call: .
j_call: TRBJ2-1
v_call: TRBV6-4
cdr3_nt: TGTGCCAGCAGTGGAAGTATCGGGGGACGGGAGCAGTTCTTC
cdr3_aa: CASSGSIGGREQFF

clone_size: .
d_call: TRBD1
j_call: TRBJ2-2
v_call: TRBV6-1
cdr3_nt: TGTGCCAGCAGTGAAACCCTGGGACAGGGGGCCGGGGAGCTGTTTTTT
cdr3_aa: CASSETLGQGAGELFF

clone_size: .
d_call: .
j_call: TRBJ2-2
v_call: TRBV7-9
cdr3_nt: TGTGCCAGCAGCGTGGGGGCGGGGGACACCGGGGAGCTGTTTTTT
cdr3_aa: CASSVGAGDTGELFF

clone_size: .
d_call: TRBD1
j_call: TRBJ1-5
v_call: TRBV28
cdr3_nt: TGTGCCAGCAGTACACAGGGGGCGAGAAGCAATCAGCCCCAGCATTTT
cdr3_aa: CASSTQGARSNQPQHF

clone_size: .
d_call: TRBD2
j_call: TRBJ2-3
v_call: TRBV15
cdr3_nt: TGTGCCACCAGCAGAGATCTTTCTAGCGGGAGGATTACAGATACGCAGTATTTT
cdr3_aa: CATSRDLSSGRITDTQYF

clone_size: .
d_call: TRBD1
j_call: TRBJ1-5
v_call: TRBV5-6
cdr3_nt: TGTGCCAGCAGCATAGCCGGGACAGGCGAAAATCAGCCCCAGCATTTT
cdr3_aa: CASSIAGTGENQPQHF

clone_size: .
d_call: TRBD1
j_call: TRBJ2-7
v_call: TRBV7-8
cdr3_nt: TGTGCCAGCAGCTTAGCCCCGGGACAGATAACCTACGAGCAGTACTTC
cdr3_aa: CASSLAPGQITYEQYF

clone_size: .
d_call: TRBD2
j_call: TRBJ2-7
v_call: TRBV11-2
cdr3_nt: TGTGCCAGCAGCTTAGAGGGGAGGGGCTCCTACGAGCAGTACTTC
cdr3_aa: CASSLEGRGSYEQYF

clone_size: medium-sized
d_call: TRBD2
j_call: TRBJ2-3
v_call: TRBV6-4
cdr3_nt: TGTGCCAGCAGTGACTCAGCGGGAGCAGATACGCAGTATTTT
cdr3_aa: CASSDSAGADTQYF

clone_size: once
d_call: TRBD2
j_call: TRBJ2-1
v_call: TRBV7-9
cdr3_nt: TGTGCCAGCAGTCTTACCGGGACTAGCGGGAGAGTCGACAATGAGCAGTTCTTC
cdr3_aa: CASSLTGTSGRVDNEQFF